Below, 12 T cell receptor beta chains from the same sample are listed, as sequenced in a study of memory CD4+ T cells and cytomegalovirus serostatus. Generated by immunoSEQ multiplex PCR, the TCRdb table keeps only in-frame clones and is missing some. Of around 54,000 clones detected, around 80% appear once; the ten largest clones hold 0.67%. The sort gate was single viable CD3+CD4+CD8-CD45RO+ cells for memory CD4+ T cells. Sample: memory CD4+ T cells from blood. The origin of the receptors is an adult in good health and CMV-seronegative.

V usage is TRBV11-2 and J usage is TRBJ2-1; no definite D call. This CDR3 has 14 amino acids. V was clipped by 1 base and J by 3 bases, with 7 bases between them. The germline V gene has CDR1 SGHAT and CDR2 FQNNGV. As DNA, the CDR3 is TGTGCCAGCAGCTTAGTAAGTATCTACAATGAGCAGTTCTTC. This sequence encodes CASSLVSIYNEQFF.

The chain joins TRBV10-3 to TRBJ1-2, with TRBD1 matching over 7 bases. This CDR3 is 15 amino acids long. After removal of 0 bases from V and 2 bases from J, the junction contained 3 bases not matched to a gene. Germline CDR1 ENHRY, CDR2 SYGVKD. Written as DNA, the CDR3 is TGTGCCATCAGTGAGTCTACGACAGGGAACTATGGCTACACCTTC. Protein product: CAISESTTGNYGYTF.

This clone is judged medium-sized (0.01 to 0.1%). The chain uses TRBV28 and TRBJ1-5; the match to TRBD1 covers 7 bases. Losses at the gene ends were 3 bases for V and 7 bases for J; bases not matched to a gene: 18. Looked up from germline, CDR1 is MDHEN and CDR2 is SYDVKM. The CDR3 consists of 18 residues. CDR3 sequence (DNA): TGTGCCAGCAGTTTTAACCGGCCGAGGTTGGACAGGACACAGCCCCAGCATTTT. Its protein product is CASSFNRPRLDRTQPQHF.

This chain connects TRBV2 to TRBJ1-3; TRBD1 is a possible D gene (5 bases). Germline-derived CDR1 and CDR2 are SNHLY and FYNNEI. CDR3 size: 18 residues. Trimming removed 8 bases at V and 0 bases at J, with 23 bases between. The CDR3 is CASGETPGVGLSGNTIYF. In nucleotides, the CDR3 is TGTGCCAGCGGAGAAACACCCGGGGTGGGACTCTCTGGAAACACCATATATTTT.

The J gene is TRBJ2-1, the V gene TRBV9; D is unclear. The germline V and J ends were trimmed by 3 bases and 1 base, with 20 bases remaining between them. Germline CDR1 reads SGDLS; CDR2 reads YYNGEE. The CDR3 spans 18 residues. The CDR3 DNA reads TGTGCCAGCAGCGGTCGATGGGCGGAAAGTGAATCCTACAATGAGCAGTTCTTC. It specifies CASSGRWAESESYNEQFF.

V is TRBV6-1 and J is TRBJ2-7, with D uncertain. The length of the CDR3 is 11 residues. Trimming took off 4 bases at V and 3 bases at J, with 4 bases between the two ends. Germline CDR1 is MNHNS and CDR2 is SASEGT. CDR3 loop: CASSAGYEQYF. CDR3 nucleotides: TGTGCCAGCAGTGCAGGCTACGAGCAGTACTTC.

This sequence joins TRBV27 and TRBJ2-3; D could derive from TRBD1 or TRBD2 (7 bases each). Germline lookup yields CDR1 MNHEY and CDR2 SMNVEV (reference sequence). This CDR3 spans 16 amino acids. The germline V and J ends were trimmed by 7 bases and 8 bases, with 25 bases remaining between them. The chain's CDR3 is CASTPRDSRGVGTQYF. The CDR3 DNA is TGTGCCAGCACCCCGAGGGACAGCCGGGGGGTGGGTACGCAGTATTTT.

The CDR3 protein is CASRGQGSNYGYTF. As DNA, the CDR3 is TGTGCCAGCAGGGGACAGGGGTCTAACTATGGCTACACCTTC. The chain recombines TRBV2 with TRBJ1-2; TRBD1 aligns across 10 bases. This CDR3 comprises 14 residues. V gave up 6 bases and J gave up 0 bases; unmatched junction bases: 1. Germline lookup yields CDR1 SNHLY and CDR2 FYNNEI.

The chain combines TRBV10-3 with TRBJ2-7; D is perhaps TRBD1 (6 bases). The ends were cut back, 11 bases at V and 7 bases at J, with 27 bases in the middle. Germline V gene data show CDR1 as ENHRY and CDR2 as SYGVKD. CDR3 length: 15 residues. The DNA of the CDR3 is TGTGCCGCCTCATCCGCAGGGGCCCGGGGAGTAGAGCAGTACTTC. The encoded protein is CAASSAGARGVEQYF.

By sample share, this clone is medium-sized. The chain combines TRBV2 with TRBJ2-3; 10 nucleotides agree with TRBD2. The CDR3 is made up of 16 amino acids. Germline CDR1 is SNHLY and CDR2 is FYNNEI. The V and J ends lost 6 bases and 4 bases, in that order; junction bases with no gene match: 10. Here the CDR3 DNA reads TGTGCCAGCAGGGCCACTAGCGGGAAATTGTCAGATACGCAGTATTTT. Its protein product is CASRATSGKLSDTQYF.

The chain uses TRBV27 and TRBJ2-7; 14 bases line up with TRBD2. Trimming took 7 bases from V and 7 from J; bases not matched to a gene: 12. Looked up from germline, CDR1 is MNHEY and CDR2 is SMNVEV (reference sequence). This CDR3 region has 16 residues. The CDR3 protein is CASKQATSGRAGEQYF. As DNA, the CDR3 is TGTGCCAGCAAACAAGCGACTAGCGGGAGGGCCGGGGAGCAGTACTTC.

V gene TRBV9 combines with J gene TRBJ2-4; D call uncertain. This CDR3 region has 14 residues. The germline CDR1 and CDR2 sequences are SGDLS and YYNGEE. The V end lost 2 bases, the J end lost 1 base, and 7 bases lay between the germline ends. The CDR3 region is CASSVGWAKNIQYF. The DNA for the CDR3 is TGTGCCAGCAGCGTGGGGTGGGCCAAAAACATTCAGTACTTC.